The 9 T cell receptor beta chains below were found in one sample sequenced in a study of CD8+CD57+ T cells in acquired aplastic anemia. Flow cytometry had shown expanded CD8+CD57+ cells in the patients chosen for sequencing. CDR3 and TCR beta VDJ profiling relied on a genomic DNA template. TCRdb reprocessed the reads via MiXCR and lists one record per CDR3 protein. The sample records fewer than 250,000 distinct CDR3 sequences, 47% being singletons. The sequencing input was sorted CD4+, CD8+, or CD8+CD57+ T cells (not recorded which) from PBMCs. The receptors originated from a human donor with aplastic anemia.

This chain links TRBV6-5 with TRBJ1-1; no definite D call. Germline V gene lookup returns CDR1 MNHEY and CDR2 SVGAGI. CDR3 length equals 13 residues. Between the trimmed V and J ends, which lost 6 bases and 6 bases, there was a span of 14 bases. CDR3 nucleotide sequence: TGTGCCAGCAGCCTTACTAGGTTGGCTGAAGCTTTCTTT. Encoded protein: CASSLTRLAEAFF.

This clonotype was picked up many times. The chain has TRBV12-3 or TRBV12-4 and TRBJ2-7, with 10 positions matching TRBD1. This CDR3 is built from 15 residues. The V and J ends lost 6 bases and 1 base, in that order; junction bases with no gene match: 6. The CDR3 DNA follows: TGTGCCAGCAGCAAAGGACAGGGGGGTTCCTACGAGCAGTACTTC. Its translation is CASSKGQGGSYEQYF.

In its sample, this clonotype was seen many times. The gene calls are TRBV7-9 and TRBJ1-5; D perhaps matches TRBD1 (5 bases). This CDR3 is 15 amino acids long. Between the trimmed V and J ends, which lost 5 bases and 0 bases, there was a span of 11 bases. Germline CDR1 and CDR2: SEHNR and FQNEAQ (reference sequence). The DNA of the CDR3 is TGTGCCAGCAGCGACGGGGCGGATAGCAATCAGCCCCAGCATTTT. This encodes CASSDGADSNQPQHF.

This clonotype was picked up many times. The chain recombines TRBV7-9 with TRBJ2-7; 8 nucleotides agree with TRBD1. CDR3 length equals 16 residues. The trim removed 1 base at V and 0 bases at J, leaving 5 bases unmatched. From germline, CDR1 is SEHNR and CDR2 FQNEAQ (reference sequence). The CDR3 DNA is TGTGCCAGCAGCTTAGGGTTTGGGACAGGCTCCTACGAGCAGTACTTC. Protein: CASSLGFGTGSYEQYF.

On this clonotype: One junction end disagrees with the germline gene, perhaps due to a read error. The chain is built from TRBV9 and TRBJ2-6; D possibly uses TRBD1 or TRBD2 (5 bases each). The CDR3 covers 16 residues. The germline V gene has CDR1 SGDLS and CDR2 YYNGEE. The CDR3 sequence: CASSVEPREGDNVLTF. As DNA, the CDR3 is TGTGCCAGCAGCGTAGAACCGAGGGAAGGGGACAACGTCCTGACTTTC.

This clonotype was detected ten times or more. This rearrangement joins TRBV7-9 to TRBJ2-2, with D perhaps matching TRBD2 (6 bases). This CDR3 is 17 amino acids long. Germline V gene data show CDR1 as SEHNR and CDR2 as FQNEAQ (reference sequence). V was cut by 5 bases and J by 2 bases, with 18 bases left in between. CDR3 DNA: TGTGCCAGCAGCCCTAGCGCCCTCGAATTCAACACCGGGGAGCTGTTTTTT. Amino acid sequence: CASSPSALEFNTGELFF.

The CDR3 nucleotides are TGCGCCAGCAGCGTCCGGACAGGGAAGGCTGGCTACACCTTC. Protein sequence: CASSVRTGKAGYTF. J is TRBJ1-2 and V is TRBV10-2; 8 positions agree with TRBD1. This CDR3 comprises 14 residues. V dropped 6 bases and J dropped 7; count of bases not matched to a gene: 10. Germline CDR1 reads WSHSY; CDR2 reads SAAADI.

The DNA of the CDR3 is TGTGCCACCAGTGATTTGGCCGGAAACGAGCAGTACTTC. This gives the protein CATSDLAGNEQYF. J is TRBJ2-7 and V is TRBV24-1; D remains unclear. CDR1 KGHDR and CDR2 SFDVKD come from the germline V gene. Trimming shortened V by 0 bases and J by 5 bases, and 7 bases separated the two germline ends. The CDR3 extends over 13 amino acids.

This clonotype occurred many times. The chain carries TRBV19 and TRBJ1-1, with D possibly TRBD1 on 5 matching bases. The CDR3 loop spans 14 amino acids. The V end was cut by 3 bases, the J end by 2 bases, with 10 bases between. Germline loops: CDR1 LNHDA, CDR2 SQIVND (reference sequence). In DNA form, the CDR3 reads TGTGCCAGTAGTATCAGGGCAGCAAACACTGAAGCTTTCTTT. Translated: CASSIRAANTEAFF.